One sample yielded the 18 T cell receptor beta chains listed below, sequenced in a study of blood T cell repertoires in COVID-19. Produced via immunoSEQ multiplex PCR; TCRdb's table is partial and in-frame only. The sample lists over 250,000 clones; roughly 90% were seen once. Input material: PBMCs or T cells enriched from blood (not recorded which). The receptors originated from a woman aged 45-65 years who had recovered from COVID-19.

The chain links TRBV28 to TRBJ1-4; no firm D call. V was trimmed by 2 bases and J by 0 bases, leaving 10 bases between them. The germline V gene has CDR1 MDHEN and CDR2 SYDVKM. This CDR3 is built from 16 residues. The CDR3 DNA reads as TGTGCCAGCAGTTTAGATTTCCGAGCAACTAATGAAAAACTGTTTTTT. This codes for CASSLDFRATNEKLFF.

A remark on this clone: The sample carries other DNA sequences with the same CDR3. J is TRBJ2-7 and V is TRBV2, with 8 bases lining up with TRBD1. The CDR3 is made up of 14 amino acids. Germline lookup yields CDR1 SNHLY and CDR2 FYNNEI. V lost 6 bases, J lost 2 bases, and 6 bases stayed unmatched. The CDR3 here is CASRPGQGTYEQYF. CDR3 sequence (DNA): TGTGCCAGCAGGCCCGGACAGGGAACCTACGAGCAGTACTTC.

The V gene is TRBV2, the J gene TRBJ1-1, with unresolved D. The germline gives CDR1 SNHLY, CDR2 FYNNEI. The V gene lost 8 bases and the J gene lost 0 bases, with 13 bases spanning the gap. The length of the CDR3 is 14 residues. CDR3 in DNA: TGTGCCAGCGTCCCGAGTACGATGAACACTGAAGCTTTCTTT. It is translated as CASVPSTMNTEAFF.

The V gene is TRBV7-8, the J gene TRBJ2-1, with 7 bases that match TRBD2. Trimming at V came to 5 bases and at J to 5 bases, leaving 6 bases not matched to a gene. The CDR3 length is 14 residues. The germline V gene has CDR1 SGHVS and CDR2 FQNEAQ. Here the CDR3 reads CASSIPRGDNEQFF. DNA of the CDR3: TGTGCCAGCAGCATCCCTCGGGGGGACAATGAGCAGTTCTTC. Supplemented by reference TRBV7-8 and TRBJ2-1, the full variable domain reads GAGVSQSPRYKVAKRGQDVALRCDPISGHVSLFWYQQALGQGPEFLTYFQNEAQLDKSGLPSDRFFAERPEGSVSTLKIQRTQQEDSAVYLCASSIPRGDNEQFFGPGTRLTVL.

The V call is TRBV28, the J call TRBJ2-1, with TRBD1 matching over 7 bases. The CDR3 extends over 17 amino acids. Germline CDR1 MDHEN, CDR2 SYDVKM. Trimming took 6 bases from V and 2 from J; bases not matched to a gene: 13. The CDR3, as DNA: TGTGCCAGCAGCGCCTCCCAGGGGGTACCTCCCTACAATGAGCAGTTCTTC. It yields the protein CASSASQGVPPYNEQFF.

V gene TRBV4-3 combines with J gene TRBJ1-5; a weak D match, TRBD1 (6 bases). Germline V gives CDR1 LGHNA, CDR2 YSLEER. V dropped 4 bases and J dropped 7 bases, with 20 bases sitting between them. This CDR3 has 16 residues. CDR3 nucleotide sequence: TGCGCCAGCAGCCTCCCCGGCGGGGGGCAGTTCCAGCCCCAGCATTTT. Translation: CASSLPGGGQFQPQHF.

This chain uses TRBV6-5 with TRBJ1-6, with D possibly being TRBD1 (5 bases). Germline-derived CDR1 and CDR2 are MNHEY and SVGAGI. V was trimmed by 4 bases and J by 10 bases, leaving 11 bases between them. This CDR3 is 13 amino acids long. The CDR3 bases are TGTGCCAGCAGTTCCGCCAGGGCCTCACCCCTCCACTTT. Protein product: CASSSARASPLHF.

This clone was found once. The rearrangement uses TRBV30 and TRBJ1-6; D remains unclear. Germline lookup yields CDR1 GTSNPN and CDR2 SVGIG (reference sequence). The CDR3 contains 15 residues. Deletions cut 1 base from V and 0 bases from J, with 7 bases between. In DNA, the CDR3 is TGTGCCTGGAGTGCCGAGAGCTCCTATAATTCACCCCTCCACTTT. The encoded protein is CAWSAESSYNSPLHF.

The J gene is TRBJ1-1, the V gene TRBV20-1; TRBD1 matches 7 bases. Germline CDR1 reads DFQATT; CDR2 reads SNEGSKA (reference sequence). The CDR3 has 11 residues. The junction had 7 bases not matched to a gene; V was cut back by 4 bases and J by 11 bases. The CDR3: CSATRQGKAFF. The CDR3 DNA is TGCAGTGCTACAAGACAGGGCAAGGCTTTCTTT.

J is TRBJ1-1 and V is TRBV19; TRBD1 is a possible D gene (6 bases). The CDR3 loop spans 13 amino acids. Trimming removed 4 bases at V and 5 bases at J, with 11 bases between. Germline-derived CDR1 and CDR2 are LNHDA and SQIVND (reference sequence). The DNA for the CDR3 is TGTGCCAGTAGTACCAACAGGGATACTGAAGCTTTCTTT. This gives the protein CASSTNRDTEAFF.

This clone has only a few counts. The CDR3 is CASRAGITGELFF. The CDR3 nucleotides read TGTGCCAGTCGCGCAGGAATAACCGGGGAGCTGTTTTTT. V usage is TRBV6-4 and J usage is TRBJ2-2, with D hard to call. V gave up 9 bases and J gave up 5 bases, with 13 bases separating them. The germline V gene encodes CDR1 MRHNA and CDR2 SNTAGT. CDR3 length equals 13 residues.

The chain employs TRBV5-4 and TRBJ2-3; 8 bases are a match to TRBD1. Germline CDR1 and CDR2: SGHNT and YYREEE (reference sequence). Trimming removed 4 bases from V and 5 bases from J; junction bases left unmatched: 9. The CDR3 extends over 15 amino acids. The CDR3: CASSPGGRGQDTQYF. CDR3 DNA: TGTGCCAGCAGCCCTGGGGGCAGGGGGCAAGATACGCAGTATTTT.

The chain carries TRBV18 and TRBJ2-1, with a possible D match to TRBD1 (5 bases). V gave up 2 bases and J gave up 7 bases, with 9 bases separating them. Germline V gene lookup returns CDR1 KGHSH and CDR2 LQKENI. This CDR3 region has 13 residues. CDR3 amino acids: CASSPDSINEQFF. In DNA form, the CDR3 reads TGTGCCAGCTCACCAGACAGTATAAATGAGCAGTTCTTC.

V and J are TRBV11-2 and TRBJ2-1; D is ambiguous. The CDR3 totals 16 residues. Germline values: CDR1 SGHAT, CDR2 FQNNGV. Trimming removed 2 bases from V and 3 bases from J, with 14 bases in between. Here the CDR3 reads CASSLYSGRNYNEQFF. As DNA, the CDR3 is TGTGCCAGCAGCTTATACAGTGGTCGTAACTACAATGAGCAGTTCTTC.

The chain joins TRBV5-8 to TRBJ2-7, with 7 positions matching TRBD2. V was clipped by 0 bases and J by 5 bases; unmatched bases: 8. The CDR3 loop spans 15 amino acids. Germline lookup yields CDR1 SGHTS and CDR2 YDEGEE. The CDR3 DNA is TGTGCCAGCAGCTTGGCCGTGACTAGCATCCACGAGCAGTACTTC. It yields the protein CASSLAVTSIHEQYF.

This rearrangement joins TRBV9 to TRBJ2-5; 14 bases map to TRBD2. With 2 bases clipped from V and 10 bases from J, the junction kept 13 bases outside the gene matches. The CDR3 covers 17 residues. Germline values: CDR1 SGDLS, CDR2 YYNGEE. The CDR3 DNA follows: TGTGCCAGCAGCGTGACCCCCGGGACTAGCGGGGGCGCGGGCCAGTACTTC. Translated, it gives CASSVTPGTSGGAGQYF.

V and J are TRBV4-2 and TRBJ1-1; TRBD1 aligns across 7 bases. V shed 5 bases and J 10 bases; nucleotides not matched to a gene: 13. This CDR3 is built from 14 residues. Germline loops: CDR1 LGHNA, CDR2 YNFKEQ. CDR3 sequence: CASSSADRLIGAFF. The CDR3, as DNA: TGTGCCAGCAGCTCGGCGGACAGGCTGATCGGAGCTTTCTTT.

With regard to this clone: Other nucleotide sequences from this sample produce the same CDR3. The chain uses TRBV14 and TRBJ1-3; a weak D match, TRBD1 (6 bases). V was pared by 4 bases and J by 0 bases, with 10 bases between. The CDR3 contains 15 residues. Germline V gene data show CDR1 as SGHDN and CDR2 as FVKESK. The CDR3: CASSPQGISGNTIYF. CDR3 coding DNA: TGTGCCAGCAGCCCTCAGGGGATCTCTGGAAACACCATATATTTT.